This T cell receptor (beta chain) derives from a study of T cell responses to AZD1222 COVID-19 vaccine. Findings of the study overall: Nearly half of unique spike-specific TCRs reportedly avoided B.1.351 and B.1.1.7 mutated regions. Clonal diversity was possibly underestimated; the donors were predominantly white British and more often female. In all cases, repertoires were sampled only after the peak T cell response. Of the AZD1222 recipients, only six were seropositive at baseline.

TCRdb's copy holds only in-frame clones and misses some; the assay was immunoSEQ multiplex PCR. The repertoire includes 100,000 to 150,000 clones, 88% of them detected once, and about 4.7% sits in the top ten. Worth noting for this clone: Its matching antigen is unknown.

With 1 base removed from V and 3 bases from J, the gap between germline ends came to 7 bases. The CDR3 is 15 amino acids. In germline, CDR1 is SGHVS, CDR2 FNYEAQ. The rearrangement uses TRBV7-6 and TRBJ1-6; possibly TRBD1 for D (5 bases). This clonotype originated in an adult in good health. The sequencing used peripheral blood, collected on day 0 of AZD1222 vaccination. The CDR3 DNA is TGTGCCAGCAGCTTAGATCAGGGCTATAATTCACCCCTCCACTTT. Protein sequence: CASSLDQGYNSPLHF.